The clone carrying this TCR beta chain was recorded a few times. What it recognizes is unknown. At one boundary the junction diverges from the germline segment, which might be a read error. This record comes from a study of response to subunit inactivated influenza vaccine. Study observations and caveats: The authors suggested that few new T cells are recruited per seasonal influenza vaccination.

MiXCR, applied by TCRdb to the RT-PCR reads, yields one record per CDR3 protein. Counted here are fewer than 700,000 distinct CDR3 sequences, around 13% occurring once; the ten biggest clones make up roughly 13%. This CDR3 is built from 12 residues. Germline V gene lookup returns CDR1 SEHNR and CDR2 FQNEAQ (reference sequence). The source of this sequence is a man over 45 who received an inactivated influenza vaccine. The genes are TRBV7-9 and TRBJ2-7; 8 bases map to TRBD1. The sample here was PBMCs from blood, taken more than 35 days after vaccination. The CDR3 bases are TGTGCCAGCAGCCCTAGCGTGGACAGGGCGACCTTC. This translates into CASSPSVDRATF.